Below are 19 T cell receptor beta chains sequenced from a single sample in a study of T cell responses to AZD1222 COVID-19 vaccine. Clones were read by immunoSEQ multiplex PCR, and TCRdb kept only the in-frame ones, dropping some. The repertoire holds 85,000 to 100,000 clones, with approximately 91% as singletons. The source material was peripheral blood, sampled on day 0 of AZD1222 vaccination. All receptors derive from an adult in good health.

This chain uses TRBV13 with TRBJ1-1; D remains ambiguous. V was cut by 5 bases and J by 1 base, with 8 bases left in between. Germline CDR1 PRHDT, CDR2 FYEKMQ (reference sequence). The CDR3 is made up of 13 amino acids. CDR3 nucleotides: TGTGCCAGCAGCGCCGGAAGGAACACTGAAGCTTTCTTT. Residues: CASSAGRNTEAFF.

The V and J genes are TRBV5-1 and TRBJ1-2; possibly TRBD1 for D (5 bases). Germline values: CDR1 SGHRS, CDR2 YFSETQ. The V end was cut by 3 bases, the J end by 8 bases, with 17 bases between. The CDR3 runs 14 residues. The CDR3 DNA sequence: TGCGCCAGCAGCTGGATAGACGGGACTCGCGGCTACACCTTC. The encoded protein is CASSWIDGTRGYTF.

Here the CDR3 reads CASSHGHQNTEAFF. Here the CDR3 DNA reads TGCGCCAGCAGTCATGGACACCAGAACACTGAAGCTTTCTTT. J is TRBJ1-1 and V is TRBV23-1, with D tentatively TRBD1 (5 bases). TRBV23-1 is treated as an ORF (open reading frame) with a function not yet certain. The CDR3 has 14 residues. V lost 3 bases, J lost 1 base, and 9 bases lay in between.

This chain links TRBV6-2 or TRBV6-3 with TRBJ1-2; a weak D match, TRBD1 (5 bases). The germline CDR1 and CDR2 sequences are MNHEY and SVGEGT. The ends were cut back, 2 bases at V and 4 bases at J, with 11 bases in the middle. This CDR3 contains 14 residues. CDR3 protein: CASSYTWDVYGYTF. CDR3 bases: TGTGCCAGCAGTTACACGTGGGACGTCTATGGCTACACCTTC.

This sequence joins TRBV6-5 and TRBJ2-1, with TRBD2 identical over 7 bases. Germline CDR1 and CDR2: MNHEY and SVGAGI. CDR3 length equals 15 residues. V lost 2 bases and J lost 10; bases outside the gene matches: 11. CDR3 residues: CASSYGVAGRGEQFF. CDR3 DNA sequence: TGTGCCAGCAGTTACGGGGTAGCGGGCCGGGGGGAGCAGTTCTTC.

This chain connects TRBV6-1 to TRBJ2-2; D unclear. The CDR3 runs to 12 residues. Germline loops: CDR1 MNHNS, CDR2 SASEGT. V lost 6 bases and J lost 9, with 11 bases in between. CDR3 region: CASSPGPRELFF. The DNA for the CDR3 is TGTGCCAGCAGCCCGGGCCCCCGGGAGCTGTTTTTT.

This chain uses TRBV3-1 (or the pseudogene TRBV3-2) with TRBJ2-7; 7 bases agree with TRBD1. Per germline, CDR1 LGHDT and CDR2 YNNKEL (reference sequence). Losses at the gene ends were 4 bases for V and 4 bases for J; bases not matched to a gene: 10. The CDR3 length is 15 residues. The CDR3 DNA follows: TGTGCCAGCAGCCCTTGGACAGGAACCTCTTACGAGCAGTACTTC. Translated, it gives CASSPWTGTSYEQYF.

This clone appeared once. The CDR3 sequence: CASSLGTANYGYTF. The CDR3 bases are TGTGCCAGCAGCTTAGGGACGGCAAACTATGGCTACACCTTC. This sequence joins TRBV7-9 and TRBJ1-2; D unresolved. V was trimmed by 1 base and J by 2 bases, leaving 8 bases between them. This CDR3 is 14 amino acids long. Germline CDR1 reads SEHNR; CDR2 reads FQNEAQ (reference sequence).

The V and J genes are TRBV28 and TRBJ2-7; possible D gene TRBD2, 5 bases. This CDR3 is built from 12 residues. The V end lost 6 bases, the J end lost 4 bases, and 10 bases lay between the germline ends. The germline gives CDR1 MDHEN, CDR2 SYDVKM. The CDR3 is CASSLLVYEQYF. In nucleotides, the CDR3 is TGTGCCAGCAGCCTACTAGTGTACGAGCAGTACTTC.

V and J are TRBV11-2 and TRBJ1-5, with D possibly being TRBD1 (5 bases). Germline lookup yields CDR1 SGHAT and CDR2 FQNNGV. This CDR3 is built from 13 residues. V was clipped by 5 bases and J by 2 bases, with 7 bases between them. The CDR3 DNA is TGTGCCAGCAGCAAACAGGGCAATCAGCCCCAGCATTTT. Amino acids: CASSKQGNQPQHF. The whole variable domain, remainder taken from reference TRBV11-2 and TRBJ1-5, is EAGVAQSPRYKIIEKRQSVAFWCNPISGHATLYWYQQILGQGPKLLIQFQNNGVVDDSQLPKDRFSAERLKGVDSTLKIQPAKLEDSAVYLCASSKQGNQPQHFGDGTRLSIL.

This clone was found many times. The chain employs TRBV4-1 and TRBJ1-1; 12 positions match TRBD1. Per the germline V gene, CDR1 is MGHRA and CDR2 is YSYEKL. This CDR3 is 17 amino acids long. The V gene end was trimmed by 0 bases and the J gene end by 1 base; junction bases not matched to a gene: 3. Written as DNA, the CDR3 is TGCGCCAGCAGCCAAGAGGGACAGGGGGCTGCGAACACTGAAGCTTTCTTT. Residues: CASSQEGQGAANTEAFF.

The J gene is TRBJ2-7, the V gene TRBV12-3 or TRBV12-4, with 10 positions matching TRBD1. The CDR3 runs to 13 residues. V gave up 6 bases and J gave up 6 bases; unmatched junction bases: 5. CDR3 coding DNA: TGTGCCAGCAGGGGACAGGGGAGTAGCGAGCAGTACTTC. It yields the protein CASRGQGSSEQYF.

The genes are TRBV30 and TRBJ2-7; D not certain. Germline lookup yields CDR1 GTSNPN and CDR2 SVGIG (reference sequence). Trimming shortened V by 3 bases and J by 6 bases, and 12 bases separated the two germline ends. The CDR3 has 12 amino acids. The CDR3 loop reads CAWRGDGAEQYF. The CDR3 region has the DNA TGTGCCTGGAGGGGCGACGGAGCCGAGCAGTACTTC.

The gene calls are TRBV7-9 and TRBJ2-5, with TRBD1 matching over 9 bases. V gave up 11 bases and J gave up 6 bases; unmatched junction bases: 7. The V gene's germline CDR1 is SEHNR and CDR2 FQNEAQ (reference sequence). CDR3 length: 12 amino acids. The DNA for the CDR3 is TGTGCCTCACAGGGGGCTGGGCAGACCCAGTACTTC. Amino acids: CASQGAGQTQYF. The full variable domain, completed using reference TRBV7-9 and TRBJ2-5, is DTGVSQNPRHKITKRGQNVTFRCDPISEHNRLYWYRQTLGQGPEFLTYFQNEAQLEKSRLLSDRFSAERPKGSFSTLEIQRTEQGDSAMYLCASQGAGQTQYFGPGTRLLVL.

This sequence joins TRBV5-1 and TRBJ2-1, with TRBD2 matching over 12 bases. Germline V gene lookup returns CDR1 SGHRS and CDR2 YFSETQ. There are 16 residues in the CDR3. With 0 bases clipped from V and 7 bases from J, the junction kept 5 bases outside the gene matches. The CDR3 sequence: CASSLAPLAGGNEQFF. The CDR3 nucleotides are TGCGCCAGCAGCTTGGCCCCCCTAGCGGGGGGGAATGAGCAGTTCTTC.

The CDR3 loop reads CASRGLGDSPLHF. For the CDR3, the DNA is TGTGCCAGCAGGGGGCTTGGGGATTCACCCCTCCACTTT. This chain uses TRBV27 with TRBJ1-6, with a possible D match to TRBD1 (5 bases). V lost 6 bases, J lost 8 bases, and 11 bases lay in between. This CDR3 contains 13 residues. CDR1 is MNHEY, CDR2 SMNVEV, per germline (reference sequence).

The chain links TRBV24-1 to TRBJ2-5; TRBD1 agrees at 10 bases. Germline CDR1 KGHDR, CDR2 SFDVKD. After removal of 4 bases from V and 5 bases from J, the junction contained 9 bases not matched to a gene. This CDR3 has 16 amino acids. CDR3 in DNA: TGTGCCACCAGTGACGGGGACAGGGGAGGAACGGAGACCCAGTACTTC. Translating gives CATSDGDRGGTETQYF.

This chain connects TRBV6-5 to TRBJ1-6; D is ambiguous. Trimming shortened V by 5 bases and J by 8 bases, and 7 bases separated the two germline ends. This CDR3 has 12 amino acids. CDR1 and CDR2 from the germline V gene are MNHEY and SVGAGI. The CDR3: CASSQKDSPLHF. The CDR3 DNA sequence: TGTGCCAGCAGTCAGAAGGATTCACCCCTCCACTTT.

The rearrangement uses TRBV4-1 and TRBJ1-3; 9 bases are shared with TRBD1. V shed 4 bases and J 7 bases; nucleotides not matched to a gene: 8. The germline V gene has CDR1 MGHRA and CDR2 YSYEKL. The CDR3 is made up of 15 amino acids. CDR3 in DNA: TGCGCCAGCAGCCTGTCCGGGACAGGGCTTAACACCATATATTTT. Its translation is CASSLSGTGLNTIYF.